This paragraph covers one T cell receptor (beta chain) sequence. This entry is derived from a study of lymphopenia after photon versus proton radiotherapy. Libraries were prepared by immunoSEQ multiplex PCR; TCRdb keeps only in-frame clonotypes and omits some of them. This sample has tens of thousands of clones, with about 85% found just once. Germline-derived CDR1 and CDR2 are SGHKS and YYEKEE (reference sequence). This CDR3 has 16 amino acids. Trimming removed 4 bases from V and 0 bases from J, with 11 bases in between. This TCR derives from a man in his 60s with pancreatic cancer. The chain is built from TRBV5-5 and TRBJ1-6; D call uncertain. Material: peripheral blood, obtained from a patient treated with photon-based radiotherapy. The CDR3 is CASSADWSSYNSPLHF. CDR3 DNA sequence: TGTGCCAGCAGCGCCGATTGGAGCTCCTATAATTCACCCCTCCACTTT.